The rows below give T cell receptor beta chains drawn from one sample of a study of lymphopenia after photon versus proton radiotherapy. This table comes from immunoSEQ multiplex PCR, and its TCRdb copy is limited to in-frame clones, with some not included. The sample yields about 160,000 clones, 70% to 90% seen once. The sample here was peripheral blood, taken from a patient treated with photon-based radiotherapy. These receptors came from a man aged 50-59 years with gastric cancer. The CDR3 runs from the conserved cysteine through the conserved F or W. Fields, in order: V gene, J gene, D gene, clone size, CDR3 DNA, CDR3 protein. D genes are given only for firm matches. Some rows have no size entry. The others give once, few or many, or a class for an expanded clone.

TRBV19	TRBJ1-2	TRBD1	NA	TGTGCCAGCACTTCGGGACAGGCTCTTCTCGGCTACACCTTC	CASTSGQALLGYTF
TRBV5-1	TRBJ2-7	TRBD1	NA	TGCGCCAGCAGTCGGGCAGGGGGTAGGTACGAGCAGTACTTC	CASSRAGGRYEQYF
TRBV18	TRBJ1-3	NA	NA	TGTGCCAGCTCACCACAGGAATCTGGAAACACCATATATTTT	CASSPQESGNTIYF
TRBV7-8	TRBJ2-1	TRBD2	NA	TGTGCCAGCAGTCAAATCGGGCGCGGGAGTTTCAACAATGAGCAGTTCTTC	CASSQIGRGSFNNEQFF
TRBV5-5	TRBJ2-6	NA	NA	TGTGCCAGCAGCTTGGATACCGCTGGGGCCAACGTCCTGACTTTC	CASSLDTAGANVLTF
TRBV5-1	TRBJ2-5	TRBD2	NA	TGCGCCAGCAGCTCAGCGGGAGATAAGGAGACCCAGTACTTC	CASSSAGDKETQYF
TRBV6-5	TRBJ2-3	NA	NA	TGTGCCAGCAGCCCCACTGGGCCAGATACGCAGTATTTT	CASSPTGPDTQYF
TRBV2	TRBJ1-4	NA	NA	TGTGCCAGCAGGACAGAAGCAACTAATGAAAAACTGTTTTTT	CASRTEATNEKLFF
TRBV29-1	TRBJ2-3	NA	NA	TGCAGCGCCCTCCACGGTCCTAGCACAGATACGCAGTATTTT	CSALHGPSTDTQYF
TRBV7-2	TRBJ2-5	TRBD1	few	TGTGCCAGCAGCGGGGGGACAGGGTGGTTCGCGGAGACCCAGTACTTC	CASSGGTGWFAETQYF
TRBV28	TRBJ2-7	TRBD1	NA	TGTGCCAGCAGTTTACCGGGACAGGAACACGAGCAGTACTTC	CASSLPGQEHEQYF
TRBV7-8	TRBJ2-1	TRBD2	NA	TGTGCCAGCAGCTTAGAAGCGGGAGCTCGGCGAAATGAGCAGTTCTTC	CASSLEAGARRNEQFF
TRBV19	TRBJ1-1	TRBD1	NA	TGTGCCAGTAGTGTCCGGGACAGGGCTGGGACTGAAGCTTTCTTT	CASSVRDRAGTEAFF
TRBV9	TRBJ2-1	NA	NA	TGTGCCAGCAGCGTAGAGGGGGTCGCCTACAATGAGCAGTTCTTC	CASSVEGVAYNEQFF
TRBV11-2	TRBJ2-2	NA	NA	TGTGCCAGCAGCCCCCTGATTAGGACCGGGGAGCTGTTTTTT	CASSPLIRTGELFF
TRBV11-2	TRBJ1-2	NA	few	TGTGCCAGCAGCACTAAAGCTAACTATGGCTACACCTTC	CASSTKANYGYTF
TRBV18	TRBJ1-2	TRBD1	NA	TGTGCCAGCTCATCCCCCATGACAGGGGGAGGCTATGGCTACACCTTC	CASSSPMTGGGYGYTF
TRBV6-1	TRBJ2-7	TRBD2	NA	TGTGCCAGCAGTGAATTGGGGCTAGCGGGGCATTACGAGCAGTACTTC	CASSELGLAGHYEQYF
TRBV28	TRBJ1-5	NA	NA	TGTGCCAGCAGCAAGCCCTGGGGGCAGTATAGCAATCAGCCCCAGCATTTT	CASSKPWGQYSNQPQHF
TRBV14	TRBJ2-2	NA	NA	TGTGCCAGCAGCCAAGACTATCCCCCCACCGGGGAGCTGTTTTTT	CASSQDYPPTGELFF
TRBV7-2	TRBJ2-1	TRBD1	NA	TGTGCCAGCAGCCCGGGACAGGGGGCCTCCTACAATGAGCAGTTCTTC	CASSPGQGASYNEQFF
TRBV5-1	TRBJ2-3	NA	NA	TGCGCCAGCAGCACACAGGGAACAGATACGCAGTATTTT	CASSTQGTDTQYF
TRBV6-5	TRBJ2-3	NA	NA	TGTGCCAGCAGTTTCCCGGGAACCCGATCGCAGTATTTT	CASSFPGTRSQYF
TRBV28	TRBJ2-1	TRBD2	NA	TGTGCCAGCACCATGGCGGGAGTAGGAAATGAGCAGTTCTTC	CASTMAGVGNEQFF
TRBV5-6	TRBJ1-2	NA	NA	TGTGCCAGCAGCTTTATATGGAAGGGTGGCTACACCTTC	CASSFIWKGGYTF
TRBV7-7	TRBJ2-1	NA	NA	TGTGCCAGCAGCTTAGGGGCCATTAATGAGCAGTTCTTC	CASSLGAINEQFF
TRBV6-1	TRBJ1-5	NA	NA	TGTGCCAGCACCATATCGATCGATCAGCCCCAGCATTTT	CASTISIDQPQHF
TRBV19	TRBJ2-1	NA	NA	TGTGCCAGTAGTATTAAACCCTCCTCCTACAATGAGCAGTTCTTC	CASSIKPSSYNEQFF
TRBV2	TRBJ2-7	NA	once	TGTGCCAGCAGGCGGACCTACGAGCAGTACTTC	CASRRTYEQYF
TRBV9	TRBJ1-2	TRBD1	NA	TGTGCCAGCAGCGTGAACAGGGGAGGGGACTATGGCTACACCTTC	CASSVNRGGDYGYTF
TRBV4-1	TRBJ2-1	TRBD2	NA	TGCGCCAGCAGCTCTCAACAACTAGCGGGAGGGCTAGGCGATGAGCAGTTCTTC	CASSSQQLAGGLGDEQFF
TRBV5-6	TRBJ1-4	NA	NA	TGTGCCAGCAGCGAACGCAAACCTCCAACTAATGAAAAACTGTTTTTT	CASSERKPPTNEKLFF
TRBV5-6	TRBJ1-3	NA	NA	TGTGCCAGCAGCTTGGATAGGGAGGTCGGTGTCTCTGGAAACACCATATATTTT	CASSLDREVGVSGNTIYF
TRBV4-1	TRBJ2-5	NA	NA	TGCGCCAGCAGCCGAGGGGCTCGAGAGACCCAGTACTTC	CASSRGARETQYF
TRBV27	TRBJ2-7	NA	NA	TGTGCCAGCAGTTCCCTTCCAGTGTACGAGCAGTACTTC	CASSSLPVYEQYF
TRBV7-8	TRBJ2-7	NA	once	TGTGCCAGCAGCCAAGGAGCGGATTACTCCTACGAGCAGTACTTC	CASSQGADYSYEQYF
TRBV5-1	TRBJ2-7	NA	NA	TGCGCCAGCAGCATGGACGGGGCCTACGAGCAGTACTTC	CASSMDGAYEQYF
TRBV18	TRBJ2-7	NA	NA	TGTGCCAGCTCACCATTCGGACAAGCCTACGAGCAGTACTTC	CASSPFGQAYEQYF
TRBV4-1	TRBJ1-3	TRBD1	NA	TGCGCCAGCAGCCAAGCAGGGGGGGCAGGAAACACCATATATTTT	CASSQAGGAGNTIYF
TRBV11-2	TRBJ1-2	NA	NA	TGTGCCAGCTCTGACAACTATGGCTACACCTTC	CASSDNYGYTF
TRBV7-8	TRBJ2-7	TRBD1	NA	TGTGCCACCAACCCTAATCCGGGACAGACCTACGAGCAGTACTTC	CATNPNPGQTYEQYF
TRBV19	TRBJ2-7	TRBD1	NA	TGTGCCAGTAGTATTGGACAGGGTCAATACGAGCAGTACTTC	CASSIGQGQYEQYF
TRBV5-8	TRBJ2-1	NA	NA	TGTGCCAGCAGCTTTCGACTCGCCTTGCCGGACAATGAGCAGTTCTTC	CASSFRLALPDNEQFF
TRBV7-2	TRBJ1-5	NA	NA	TGTGCCAGCAGCCCAAACAGGGCGGGCAATCAGCCCCAGCATTTT	CASSPNRAGNQPQHF
TRBV13	TRBJ2-1	NA	NA	TGTGCCAGCAGCTTAGCCGAGGGGGGGAATTCCTACAATGAGCAGTTCTTC	CASSLAEGGNSYNEQFF
TRBV27	TRBJ2-2	NA	NA	TGTGCCAGCAGTTTATCGGGGAACACCGGGGAGCTGTTTTTT	CASSLSGNTGELFF
TRBV28	TRBJ2-7	NA	NA	TGTGCCAGTTCTTACGGGAGTAACTACGAGCAGTACTTC	CASSYGSNYEQYF
TRBV6-6	TRBJ2-2	NA	NA	TGTGCCAGCAGTCAAACAGGGAACACCGGGGAGCTGTTTTTT	CASSQTGNTGELFF